The entry that follows covers one T cell receptor (beta chain) sequence. As yet, its antigen is unknown. The record originates from a study of CD8+CD57+ T cells in acquired aplastic anemia. Broader study findings: Patients were compared with controls for CD8+ Simpson's diversity, and no significant difference emerged. Patients and controls turned out to have 25 to 30 CD8+ CDR3 sequences in common.

Patients picked for sequencing had shown CD8+CD57+ cell expansion detected by flow cytometry. Each patient had severe acquired aplastic anemia. Blood sampling was performed on the patients, and none of them had received therapy by then. V lost 5 bases to trimming and J lost 3 bases, with 13 bases between them. Germline CDR1 and CDR2: KGHDR and SFDVKD. The CDR3 has 15 amino acids. The template for TCR beta VDJ and CDR3 sequence profiling was genomic DNA. TCRdb analysed the reads with MiXCR anew, one entry per CDR3 protein. The sample contains 120,000 or so distinct CDR3 sequences, over 30% of which appear only once.

The source of this sequence is a human donor with aplastic anemia. The genes are TRBV24-1 and TRBJ1-5; D remains ambiguous. The sample comprised sorted CD4+, CD8+, or CD8+CD57+ T cells (not recorded which) from PBMCs. This chain's CDR3 is CATSVCFYLNQPQHF. The DNA of the CDR3 is TGTGCCACCAGTGTCTGCTTTTACCTCAATCAGCCCCAGCATTTT.